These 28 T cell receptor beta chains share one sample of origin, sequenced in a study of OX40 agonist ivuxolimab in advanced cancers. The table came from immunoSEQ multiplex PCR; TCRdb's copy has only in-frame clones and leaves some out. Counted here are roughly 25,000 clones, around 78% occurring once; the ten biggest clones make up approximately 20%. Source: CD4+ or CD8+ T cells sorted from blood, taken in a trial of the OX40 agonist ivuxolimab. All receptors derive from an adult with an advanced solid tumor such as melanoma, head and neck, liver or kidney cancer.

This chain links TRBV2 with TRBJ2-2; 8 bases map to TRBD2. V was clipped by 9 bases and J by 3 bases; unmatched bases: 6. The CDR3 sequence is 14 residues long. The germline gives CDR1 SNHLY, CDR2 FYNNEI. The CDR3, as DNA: TGTGCCAGTCGGGGGGGCTCAGACACCGGGGAGCTGTTTTTT. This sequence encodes CASRGGSDTGELFF. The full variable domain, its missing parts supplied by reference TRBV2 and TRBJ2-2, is EPEVTQTPSHQVTQMGQEVILRCVPISNHLYFYWYRQILGQKVEFLVSFYNNEISEKSEIFDDQFSVERPDGSNFTLKIRSTKLEDSAMYFCASRGGSDTGELFFGEGSRLTVL.

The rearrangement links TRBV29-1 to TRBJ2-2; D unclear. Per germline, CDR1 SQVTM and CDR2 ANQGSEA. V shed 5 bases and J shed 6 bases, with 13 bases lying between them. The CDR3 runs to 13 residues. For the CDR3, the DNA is TGCAGCGTTATGATTGTGGGCTCCGGGGAGCTGTTTTTT. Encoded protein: CSVMIVGSGELFF.

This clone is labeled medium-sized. CDR3 sequence reads: CASKFSGELFF. The CDR3 bases are TGTGCCAGTAAATTCTCCGGGGAGCTGTTTTTT. This rearrangement joins TRBV19 to TRBJ2-2; D is unclear. Trimming took off 7 bases at V and 6 bases at J, with 6 bases between the two ends. The CDR3 sequence is 11 residues long. In germline, CDR1 is LNHDA, CDR2 SQIVND (reference sequence).

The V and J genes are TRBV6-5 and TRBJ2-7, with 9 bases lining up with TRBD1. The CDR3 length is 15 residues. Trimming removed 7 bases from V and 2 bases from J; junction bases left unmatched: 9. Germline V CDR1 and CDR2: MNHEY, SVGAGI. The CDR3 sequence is CASNSPGQGAYEQYF. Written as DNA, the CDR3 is TGTGCCAGCAACAGTCCGGGACAGGGAGCCTACGAGCAGTACTTC.

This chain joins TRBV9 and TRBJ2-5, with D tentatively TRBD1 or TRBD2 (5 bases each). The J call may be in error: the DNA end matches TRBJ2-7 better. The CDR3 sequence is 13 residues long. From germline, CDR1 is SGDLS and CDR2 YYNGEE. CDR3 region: CASSGGSTYEQYF. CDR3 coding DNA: TGTGCCAGCAGCGGGGGGTCCACCTACGAGCAGTACTTC.

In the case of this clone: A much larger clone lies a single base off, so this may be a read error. The CDR3, as DNA: TGTGCCAGCAGCCAAGATGAGGCAGGGGTGGTTTACGAGCAGTACTTC. It yields the protein CASSQDEAGVVYEQYF. The chain couples TRBV4-2 to TRBJ2-7; TRBD1 might be the D (6 bases). V was shortened by 0 bases and J by 4 bases, with 16 bases between the two germline ends. Germline CDR1 reads LGHNA; CDR2 reads YNFKEQ. This CDR3 is built from 16 residues.

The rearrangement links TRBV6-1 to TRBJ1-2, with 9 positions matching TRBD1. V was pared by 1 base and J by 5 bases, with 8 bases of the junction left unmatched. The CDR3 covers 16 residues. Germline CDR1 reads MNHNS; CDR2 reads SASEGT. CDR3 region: CASSEGDRAEWYGYTF. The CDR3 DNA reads TGTGCCAGCAGTGAAGGGGACAGGGCAGAGTGGTATGGCTACACCTTC.

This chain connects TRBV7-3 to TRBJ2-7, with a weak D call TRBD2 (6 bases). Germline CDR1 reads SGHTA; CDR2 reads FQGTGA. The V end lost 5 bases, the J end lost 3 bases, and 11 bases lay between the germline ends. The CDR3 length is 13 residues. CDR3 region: CASSPQGGYEQYF. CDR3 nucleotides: TGTGCCAGCAGCCCTCAGGGAGGCTACGAGCAGTACTTC.

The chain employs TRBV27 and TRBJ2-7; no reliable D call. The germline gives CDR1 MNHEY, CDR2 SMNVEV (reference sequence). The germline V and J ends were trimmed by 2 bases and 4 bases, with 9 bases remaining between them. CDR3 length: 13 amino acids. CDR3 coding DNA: TGTGCCAGCAGTTTAAAGGTGGCTTACGAGCAGTACTTC. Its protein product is CASSLKVAYEQYF.

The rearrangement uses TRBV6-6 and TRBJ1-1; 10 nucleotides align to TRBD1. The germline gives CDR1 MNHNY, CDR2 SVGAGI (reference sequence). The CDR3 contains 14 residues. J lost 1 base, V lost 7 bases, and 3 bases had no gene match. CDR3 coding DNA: TGTGCCAGCACCCGGGACAGGGGGAACACTGAAGCTTTCTTT. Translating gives CASTRDRGNTEAFF.

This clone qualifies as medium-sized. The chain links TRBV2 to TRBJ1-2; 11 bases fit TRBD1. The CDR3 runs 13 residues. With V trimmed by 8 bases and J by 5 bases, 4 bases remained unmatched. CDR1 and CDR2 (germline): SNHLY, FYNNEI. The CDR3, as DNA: TGTGCCAGCGGGACAGGGGGATATTATGGCTACACCTTC. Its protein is CASGTGGYYGYTF.

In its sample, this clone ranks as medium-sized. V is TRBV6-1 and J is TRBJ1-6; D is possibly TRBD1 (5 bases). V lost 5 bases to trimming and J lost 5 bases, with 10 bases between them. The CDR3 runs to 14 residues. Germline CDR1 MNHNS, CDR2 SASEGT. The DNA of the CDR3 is TGTGCCAGCAGTAGGGGCGAGGATAATTCACCCCTCCACTTT. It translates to CASSRGEDNSPLHF.

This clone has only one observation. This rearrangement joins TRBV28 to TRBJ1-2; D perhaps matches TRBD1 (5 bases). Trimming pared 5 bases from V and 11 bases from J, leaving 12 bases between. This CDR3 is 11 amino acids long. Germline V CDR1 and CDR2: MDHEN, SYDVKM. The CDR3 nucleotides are TGTGCCAGCAGTATCAACAGGAGTTACACCTTC. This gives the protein CASSINRSYTF.

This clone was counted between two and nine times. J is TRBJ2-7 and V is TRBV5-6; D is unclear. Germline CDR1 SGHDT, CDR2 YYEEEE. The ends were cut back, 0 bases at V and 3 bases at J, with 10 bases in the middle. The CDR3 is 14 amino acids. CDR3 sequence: CASSLGASVYEQYF. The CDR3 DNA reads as TGTGCCAGCAGCTTGGGTGCGTCCGTCTACGAGCAGTACTTC.

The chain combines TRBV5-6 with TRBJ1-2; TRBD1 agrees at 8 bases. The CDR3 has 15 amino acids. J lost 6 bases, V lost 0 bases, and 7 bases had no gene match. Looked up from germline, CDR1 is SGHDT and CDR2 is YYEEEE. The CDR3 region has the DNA TGTGCCAGCAGCTTGGGCAGGGGGCGGAAGAATGGCTACACCTTC. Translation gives CASSLGRGRKNGYTF. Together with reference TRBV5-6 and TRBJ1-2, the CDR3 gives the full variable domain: DAGVTQSPTHLIKTRGQQVTLRCSPKSGHDTVSWYQQALGQGPQFIFQYYEEEERQRGNFPDRFSGHQFPNYSSELNVNALLLGDSALYLCASSLGRGRKNGYTFGSGTRLTVV.

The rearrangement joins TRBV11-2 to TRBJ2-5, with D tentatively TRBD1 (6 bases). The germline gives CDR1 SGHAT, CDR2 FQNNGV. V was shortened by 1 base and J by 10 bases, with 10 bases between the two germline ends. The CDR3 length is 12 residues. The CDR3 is CASSLVGADQYF. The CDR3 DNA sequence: TGTGCCAGCAGCTTAGTGGGGGCAGACCAGTACTTC.

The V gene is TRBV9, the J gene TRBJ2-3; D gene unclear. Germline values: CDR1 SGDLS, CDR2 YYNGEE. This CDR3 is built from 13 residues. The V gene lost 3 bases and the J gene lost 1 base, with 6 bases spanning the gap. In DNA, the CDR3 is TGTGCCAGCAGCGCCACGGGCACAGATACGCAGTATTTT. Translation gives CASSATGTDTQYF.

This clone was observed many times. CDR3 DNA: TGTGCCATCAGGACCGGGACAGGGGCCTCCTACGAGCAGTACTTC. This codes for CAIRTGTGASYEQYF. This rearrangement joins TRBV10-3 to TRBJ2-7; 10 bases fit TRBD1. The junction had 5 bases not matched to a gene; V was cut back by 6 bases and J by 0 bases. CDR1 ENHRY and CDR2 SYGVKD come from the germline V gene. The CDR3 extends over 15 amino acids.

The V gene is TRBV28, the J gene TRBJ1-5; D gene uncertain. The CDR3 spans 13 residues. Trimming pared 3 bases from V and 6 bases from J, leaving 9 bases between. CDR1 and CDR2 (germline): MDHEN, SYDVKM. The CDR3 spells CASSLSDGQPQHF. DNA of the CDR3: TGTGCCAGCAGTTTGTCAGATGGTCAGCCCCAGCATTTT.

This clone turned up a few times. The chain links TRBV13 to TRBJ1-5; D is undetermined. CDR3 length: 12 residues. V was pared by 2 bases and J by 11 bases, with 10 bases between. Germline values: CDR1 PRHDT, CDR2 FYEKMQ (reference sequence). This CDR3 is CASSLTGGTQHF. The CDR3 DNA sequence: TGTGCCAGCAGCTTAACGGGCGGTACCCAGCATTTT. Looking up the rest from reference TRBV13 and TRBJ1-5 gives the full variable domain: AAGVIQSPRHLIKEKRETATLKCYPIPRHDTVYWYQQGPGQDPQFLISFYEKMQSDKGSIPDRFSAQQFSDYHSELNMSSLELGDSALYFCASSLTGGTQHFGDGTRLSIL.

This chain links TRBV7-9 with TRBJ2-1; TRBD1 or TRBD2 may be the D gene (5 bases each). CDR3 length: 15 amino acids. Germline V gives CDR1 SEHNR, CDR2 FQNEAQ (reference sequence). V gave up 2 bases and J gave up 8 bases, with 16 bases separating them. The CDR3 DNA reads TGTGCCAGCAGCTTACATCAGGGAGTCATGGATGAGCAGTTCTTC. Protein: CASSLHQGVMDEQFF.

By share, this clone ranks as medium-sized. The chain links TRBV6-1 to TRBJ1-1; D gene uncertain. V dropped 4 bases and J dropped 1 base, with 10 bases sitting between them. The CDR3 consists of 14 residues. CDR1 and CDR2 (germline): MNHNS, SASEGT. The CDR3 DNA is TGTGCCAGCAGTGCAGAGGTCGCGAACACTGAAGCTTTCTTT. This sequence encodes CASSAEVANTEAFF.

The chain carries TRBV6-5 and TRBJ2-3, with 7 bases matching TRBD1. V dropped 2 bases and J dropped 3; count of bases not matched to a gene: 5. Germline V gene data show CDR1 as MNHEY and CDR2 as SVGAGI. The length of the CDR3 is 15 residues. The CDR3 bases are TGTGCCAGCAGTTACCCAGGGGGTGGGACAGATACGCAGTATTTT. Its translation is CASSYPGGGTDTQYF.

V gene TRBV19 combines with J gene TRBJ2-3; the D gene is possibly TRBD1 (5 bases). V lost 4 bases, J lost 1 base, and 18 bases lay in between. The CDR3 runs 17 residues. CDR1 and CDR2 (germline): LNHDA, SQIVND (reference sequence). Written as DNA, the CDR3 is TGTGCCAGTAGTAAGGGGTTGATGGGCATTGGCACAGATACGCAGTATTTT. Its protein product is CASSKGLMGIGTDTQYF.

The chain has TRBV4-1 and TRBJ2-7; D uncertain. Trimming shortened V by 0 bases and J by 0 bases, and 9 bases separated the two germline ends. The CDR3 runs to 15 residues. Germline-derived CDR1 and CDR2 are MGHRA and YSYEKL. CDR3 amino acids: CASSQDRQSSYEQYF. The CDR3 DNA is TGCGCCAGCAGCCAAGATCGTCAGAGCTCCTACGAGCAGTACTTC.

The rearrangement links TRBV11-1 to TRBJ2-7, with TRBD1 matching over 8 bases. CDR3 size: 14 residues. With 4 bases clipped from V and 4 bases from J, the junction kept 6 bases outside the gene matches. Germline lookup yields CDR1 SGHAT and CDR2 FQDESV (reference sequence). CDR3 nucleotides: TGTGCCAGCAGCTCGGACAGGGTGTCGTACGAGCAGTACTTC. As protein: CASSSDRVSYEQYF. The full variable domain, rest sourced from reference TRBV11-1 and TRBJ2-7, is EAEVAQSPRYKITEKSQAVAFWCDPISGHATLYWYRQILGQGPELLVQFQDESVVDDSQLPKDRFSAERLKGVDSTLKIQPAELGDSAMYLCASSSDRVSYEQYFGPGTRLTVT.

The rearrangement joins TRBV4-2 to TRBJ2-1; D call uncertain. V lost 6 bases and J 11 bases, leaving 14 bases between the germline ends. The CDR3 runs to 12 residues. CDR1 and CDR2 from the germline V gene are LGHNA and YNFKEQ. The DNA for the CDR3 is TGTGCCAGCAGTCTAGTCCCCCTAAAGCAGTTCTTC. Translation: CASSLVPLKQFF.

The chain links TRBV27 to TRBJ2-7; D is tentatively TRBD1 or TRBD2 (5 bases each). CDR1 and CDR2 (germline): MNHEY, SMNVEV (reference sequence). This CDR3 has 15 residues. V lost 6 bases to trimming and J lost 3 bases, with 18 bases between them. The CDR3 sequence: CASRMGPGLYYEQYF. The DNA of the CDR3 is TGTGCCAGCAGAATGGGACCTGGTTTGTACTACGAGCAGTACTTC.